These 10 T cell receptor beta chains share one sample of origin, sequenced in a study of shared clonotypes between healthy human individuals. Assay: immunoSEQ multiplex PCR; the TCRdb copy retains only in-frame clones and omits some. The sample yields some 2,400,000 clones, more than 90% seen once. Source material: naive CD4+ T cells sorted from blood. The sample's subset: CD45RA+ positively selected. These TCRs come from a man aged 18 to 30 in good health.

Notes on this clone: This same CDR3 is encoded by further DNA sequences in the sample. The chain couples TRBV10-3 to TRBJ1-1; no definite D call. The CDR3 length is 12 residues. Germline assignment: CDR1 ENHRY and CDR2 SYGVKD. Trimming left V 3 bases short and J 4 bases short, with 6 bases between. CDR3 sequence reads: CAISEVGTEAFF. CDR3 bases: TGTGCCATCAGTGAAGTAGGCACTGAAGCTTTCTTT.

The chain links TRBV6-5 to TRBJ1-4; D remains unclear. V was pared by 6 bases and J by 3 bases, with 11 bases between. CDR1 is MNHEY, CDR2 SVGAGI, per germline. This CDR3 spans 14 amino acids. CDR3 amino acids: CASRETGANEKLFF. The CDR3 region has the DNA TGTGCCAGCAGGGAAACTGGGGCTAATGAAAAACTGTTTTTT.

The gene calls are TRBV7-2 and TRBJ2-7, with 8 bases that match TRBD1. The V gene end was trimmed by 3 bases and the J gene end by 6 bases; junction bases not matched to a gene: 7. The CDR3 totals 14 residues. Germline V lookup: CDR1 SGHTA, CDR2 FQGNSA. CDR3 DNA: TGTGCCAGCAGCTTCGACAGGGGATGGGGCGAGCAGTACTTC. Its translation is CASSFDRGWGEQYF. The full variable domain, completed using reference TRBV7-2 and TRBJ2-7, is GAGVSQSPSNKVTEKGKDVELRCDPISGHTALYWYRQSLGQGLEFLIYFQGNSAPDKSGLPSDRFSAERTGGSVSTLTIQRTQQEDSAVYLCASSFDRGWGEQYFGPGTRLTVT.

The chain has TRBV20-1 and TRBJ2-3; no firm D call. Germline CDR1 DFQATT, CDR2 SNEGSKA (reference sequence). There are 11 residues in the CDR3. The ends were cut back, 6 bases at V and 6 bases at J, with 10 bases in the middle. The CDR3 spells CSAPSIDTQYF. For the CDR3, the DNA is TGCAGTGCCCCGAGCATCGATACGCAGTATTTT.

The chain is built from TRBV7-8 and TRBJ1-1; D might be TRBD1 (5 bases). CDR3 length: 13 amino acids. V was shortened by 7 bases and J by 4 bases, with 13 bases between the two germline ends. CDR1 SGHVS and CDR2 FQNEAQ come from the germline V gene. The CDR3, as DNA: TGTGCCAGCAACCCTCGCGGGGGCACTGAAGCTTTCTTT. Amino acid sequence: CASNPRGGTEAFF.

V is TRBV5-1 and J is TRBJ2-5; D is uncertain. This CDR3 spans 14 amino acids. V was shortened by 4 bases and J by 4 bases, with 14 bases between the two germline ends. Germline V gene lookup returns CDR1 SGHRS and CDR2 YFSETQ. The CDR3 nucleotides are TGCGCCAGCAGCCCTTACCAAGCCCTAGAGACCCAGTACTTC. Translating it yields CASSPYQALETQYF.

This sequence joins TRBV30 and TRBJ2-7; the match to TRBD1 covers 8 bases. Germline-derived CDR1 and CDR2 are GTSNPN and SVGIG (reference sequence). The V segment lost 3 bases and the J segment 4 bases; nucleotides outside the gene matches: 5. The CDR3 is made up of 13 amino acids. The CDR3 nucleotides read TGTGCCTGGAGGTTTAGGGACAGGTACGAGCAGTACTTC. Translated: CAWRFRDRYEQYF.

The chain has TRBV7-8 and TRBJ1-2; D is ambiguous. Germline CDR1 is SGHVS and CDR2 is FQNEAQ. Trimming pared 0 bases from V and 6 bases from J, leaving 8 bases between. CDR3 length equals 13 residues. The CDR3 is CASSLALRDGYTF. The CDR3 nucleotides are TGTGCCAGCAGCTTAGCTTTACGGGATGGCTACACCTTC.

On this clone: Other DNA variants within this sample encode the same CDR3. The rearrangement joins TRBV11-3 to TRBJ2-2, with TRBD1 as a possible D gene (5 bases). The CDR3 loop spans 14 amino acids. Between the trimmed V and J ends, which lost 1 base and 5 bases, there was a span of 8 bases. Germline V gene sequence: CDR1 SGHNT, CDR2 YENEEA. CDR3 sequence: CASSLGRATGELFF. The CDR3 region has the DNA TGTGCCAGCAGCTTAGGCAGGGCAACCGGGGAGCTGTTTTTT.

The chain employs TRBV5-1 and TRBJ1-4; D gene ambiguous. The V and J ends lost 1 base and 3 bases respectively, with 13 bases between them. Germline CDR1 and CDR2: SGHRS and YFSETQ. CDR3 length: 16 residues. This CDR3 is CASSLRQAEPNEKLFF. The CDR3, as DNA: TGCGCCAGCAGCTTGCGTCAGGCGGAGCCTAATGAAAAACTGTTTTTT.